Below are 8 T cell receptor beta chains sequenced from a single sample in a study of vaccination and CD4 T cells after COVID-19. Sequencing of the DNA from cultured CD4+ T cells was carried out with the Oncomine TCR Beta short-read assay. TCRdb re-called the PCR reads through MiXCR, storing one row per CDR3 protein. The table shows some 21,000 distinct CDR3 sequences, with approximately 57% occurring only once. No antigen is known for these receptors. As to treatment: roughly nine-day PBMC culture with coronavirus spike peptide pools or control peptides (ViraFEST assay). The sequences come from CD4+ T cells from blood, cultured in vitro, collected after SARS-CoV-2 vaccination. These receptors originate from a human donor who received a COVID-19 vaccine.

In this sample, this clonotype turned up a few times. This rearrangement joins TRBV12-3 or TRBV12-4 to TRBJ1-1, with a weak D call TRBD1 (6 bases). V lost 7 bases to trimming and J lost 8 bases, with 17 bases between them. This CDR3 has 13 amino acids. CDR3 nucleotide sequence: TGTGCCAGCAATTTCTGGGAGGGGGGAGAAGCTTTCTTT. It specifies CASNFWEGGEAFF.

This chain uses TRBV6-2 or TRBV6-3 with TRBJ1-4; D is ambiguous. The CDR3 extends over 11 amino acids. CDR1 and CDR2 from the germline V gene are MNHEY and SVGEGT. V was pared by 5 bases and J by 7 bases, with 5 bases between. In DNA form, the CDR3 reads TGTGCCAGCAGTATGCTTGAAAAACTGTTTTTT. It yields the protein CASSMLEKLFF.

The chain recombines TRBV7-2 with TRBJ2-1; no firm D call. Between the trimmed V and J ends, which lost 3 bases and 6 bases, there was a span of 12 bases. CDR1 SGHTA and CDR2 FQGNSA come from the germline V gene. The CDR3 is 14 amino acids. CDR3 protein: CASSFSHRVNEQFF. The CDR3 DNA reads TGTGCCAGCAGCTTCTCCCACCGTGTCAATGAGCAGTTCTTC.

The chain has TRBV19 and TRBJ1-5; D remains ambiguous. V was shortened by 3 bases and J by 1 base, with 7 bases between the two germline ends. Germline CDR1 and CDR2: LNHDA and SQIVND (reference sequence). This CDR3 comprises 14 residues. The CDR3 loop is CASSIGRSNQPQHF. The CDR3 coding sequence is TGTGCCAGTAGTATCGGGCGGAGCAATCAGCCCCAGCATTTT.

This clonotype has only a few counts. The chain is built from TRBV20-1 and TRBJ1-3; D unclear. V lost 6 bases and J lost 0, with 6 bases in between. The CDR3 runs to 12 residues. Germline V CDR1 and CDR2: DFQATT, SNEGSKA (reference sequence). Here the CDR3 reads CSAVTSGNTIYF. The CDR3 DNA is TGCAGTGCCGTGACCTCTGGAAACACCATATATTTT.

This clonotype was seen more than once but under ten times. The genes are TRBV7-2 and TRBJ2-3; tentative D call: TRBD2 (6 bases). Trimming left V 4 bases short and J 4 bases short, with 6 bases between. This CDR3 has 12 amino acids. The V gene's germline CDR1 is SGHTA and CDR2 FQGNSA. The CDR3 loop is CASSSGADTQYF. CDR3 nucleotides: TGTGCCAGCAGCTCGGGGGCAGATACGCAGTATTTT.

The chain couples TRBV7-2 to TRBJ1-2, with D maybe TRBD1 (6 bases). The CDR3 consists of 15 residues. The V end was cut by 2 bases, the J end by 4 bases, with 14 bases between. Germline V CDR1 and CDR2: SGHTA, FQGNSA. The CDR3 sequence: CASSLSTGMSYGYTF. The CDR3 DNA reads as TGTGCCAGCAGCTTAAGTACAGGGATGAGCTATGGCTACACCTTC.

V is TRBV7-9 and J is TRBJ1-2; tentatively, D is TRBD1 (5 bases). Germline V CDR1 and CDR2: SEHNR, FQNEAQ (reference sequence). The V gene lost 3 bases and the J gene lost 7 bases, with 15 bases spanning the gap. CDR3 size: 14 residues. This chain's CDR3 is CASSLEGRSGGYTF. The CDR3 DNA sequence: TGTGCCAGCAGCTTGGAGGGGCGCTCGGGTGGCTACACCTTC.